These 26 T cell receptor beta chains came from one sample sequenced in a study of blood T cell repertoires in COVID-19. TCRdb's table, derived via immunoSEQ multiplex PCR, lists solely in-frame clones and lacks some. The sample has about 180,000 clones; 70% to 90% are singletons. Sequencing used peripheral blood. The receptors were sampled from a man between 65 and 85 years old with active or convalescent COVID-19.

V and J are TRBV5-6 and TRBJ1-2; D unresolved. The germline V gene has CDR1 SGHDT and CDR2 YYEEEE. Trimming took off 1 base at V and 0 bases at J, with 7 bases between the two ends. This CDR3 contains 14 residues. For the CDR3, the DNA is TGTGCCAGCAGCTTGAGAGAGTCTAACTATGGCTACACCTTC. Translated: CASSLRESNYGYTF.

CDR3 in DNA: TGTGCCAGCAGTAGCCAGGGGCGACACGAGCAGTACTTC. Translating it yields CASSSQGRHEQYF. This chain links TRBV2 with TRBJ2-7; possible D gene TRBD1, 6 bases. The CDR3 is made up of 13 amino acids. The ends were cut back, 5 bases at V and 5 bases at J, with 13 bases in the middle. Looked up from germline, CDR1 is SNHLY and CDR2 is FYNNEI.

The V and J genes are TRBV4-3 and TRBJ2-7; 10 nucleotides match TRBD2. The V segment lost 0 bases and the J segment 1 base; nucleotides outside the gene matches: 9. The CDR3 length is 18 residues. Germline assignment: CDR1 LGHNA and CDR2 YSLEER. CDR3 loop: CASSQDPWLAGVSYEQYF. CDR3 DNA: TGCGCCAGCAGCCAAGATCCATGGCTAGCGGGGGTTTCCTACGAGCAGTACTTC.

The sample holds a few counts of this clone. The genes are TRBV4-3 and TRBJ2-7, with TRBD2 matching 14 bases. V lost 2 bases, J lost 5 bases, and 8 bases stayed unmatched. The length of the CDR3 is 17 residues. The germline V gene encodes CDR1 LGHNA and CDR2 YSLEER. The CDR3 coding sequence is TGCGCCAGCAGCCAATTAGAGGGACTAGCGGGAGTACACGAGCAGTACTTC. It translates to CASSQLEGLAGVHEQYF.

The chain joins TRBV6-5 to TRBJ2-3; 8 bases map to TRBD1. The J segment lost 0 bases and the V segment lost 9 bases, leaving 5 bases of the junction unmatched. The CDR3 has 14 residues. Germline CDR1 MNHEY, CDR2 SVGAGI. The CDR3 DNA reads TGTGCCAGTCGGACAGGGCACAGCACAGATACGCAGTATTTT. Its protein is CASRTGHSTDTQYF.

The chain uses TRBV11-3 and TRBJ2-2; possibly TRBD1 for D (5 bases). V shed 5 bases and J shed 5 bases, with 9 bases lying between them. Per germline, CDR1 SGHNT and CDR2 YENEEA. This CDR3 spans 13 amino acids. This CDR3 is CASSQQGTGELFF. For the CDR3, the DNA is TGTGCCAGCAGCCAGCAGGGTACCGGGGAGCTGTTTTTT.

The chain is built from TRBV24-1 and TRBJ2-7, with a possible D match to TRBD2 (5 bases). V was trimmed by 4 bases and J by 2 bases, leaving 8 bases between them. Germline V CDR1 and CDR2: KGHDR, SFDVKD. The CDR3 is 13 amino acids. CDR3: CATSDPGTYEQYF. CDR3 in DNA: TGTGCCACCAGTGACCCCGGGACCTACGAGCAGTACTTC.

The chain carries TRBV11-2 and TRBJ2-4; 7 positions match TRBD1. The germline CDR1 and CDR2 sequences are SGHAT and FQNNGV. V lost 4 bases, J lost 9 bases, and 9 bases stayed unmatched. This CDR3 is 14 amino acids long. CDR3 protein: CASSSRQGNAIQYF. Written as DNA, the CDR3 is TGTGCCAGCAGCTCCCGACAGGGTAACGCCATTCAGTACTTC.

The J gene is TRBJ1-5, the V gene TRBV5-1, with TRBD1 as a possible D gene (6 bases). The CDR3 sequence is 17 residues long. Germline V lookup: CDR1 SGHRS, CDR2 YFSETQ. V was shortened by 4 bases and J by 1 base, with 18 bases between the two germline ends. CDR3 sequence (DNA): TGCGCCAGCAGCCCGTTGGCAGGGGATGGGAGCAATCAGCCCCAGCATTTT. Translated, it gives CASSPLAGDGSNQPQHF.

V and J are TRBV9 and TRBJ2-3; 12 nucleotides match TRBD2. This CDR3 is built from 16 residues. Germline V gene data show CDR1 as SGDLS and CDR2 as YYNGEE. The V segment lost 4 bases and the J segment 4 bases; nucleotides outside the gene matches: 7. For the CDR3, the DNA is TGTGCCAGCAGCCCACGGACTAGCGGGACCGCAGATACGCAGTATTTT. Its translation is CASSPRTSGTADTQYF.

The chain has TRBV4-2 and TRBJ1-3, with D possibly being TRBD1 (6 bases). Germline loops: CDR1 LGHNA, CDR2 YNFKEQ. The CDR3 extends over 17 amino acids. V was clipped by 1 base and J by 0 bases, with 13 bases between them. The CDR3 spells CASSQGIGGNSGNTIYF. The CDR3 nucleotides are TGTGCCAGCAGCCAAGGAATAGGGGGTAACTCTGGAAACACCATATATTTT.

This clone was detected once. The chain's CDR3 is CASSLPSYGTSGRGETQYF. CDR3 in DNA: TGTGCCAGCAGTTTGCCATCGTACGGGACTAGCGGGAGAGGAGAGACCCAGTACTTC. The chain has TRBV6-2 or TRBV6-3 and TRBJ2-5; 14 bases line up with TRBD2. Germline loops: CDR1 MNHEY, CDR2 SVGEGT. The CDR3 sequence is 19 residues long. V lost 4 bases to trimming and J lost 4 bases; unmatched junction nucleotides: 14.

The genes are TRBV28 and TRBJ1-5; D not certain. Trimming stripped 6 bases from V and 1 base from J, with 13 bases between. CDR1 is MDHEN, CDR2 SYDVKM, per germline. CDR3 length: 15 amino acids. CDR3 sequence (DNA): TGTGCCAGCAGGCTGGCGGGAGGGAGCAATCAGCCCCAGCATTTT. This sequence encodes CASRLAGGSNQPQHF. Full variable domain (rest looked up from reference TRBV28 and TRBJ1-5): DVKVTQSSRYLVKRTGEKVFLECVQDMDHENMFWYRQDPGLGLRLIYFSYDVKMKEKGDIPEGYSVSREKKERFSLILESASTNQTSMYLCASRLAGGSNQPQHFGDGTRLSIL.

This chain links TRBV27 with TRBJ2-2; 10 bases agree with TRBD1. With 0 bases clipped from V and 5 bases from J, the junction kept 3 bases outside the gene matches. CDR3 length equals 16 residues. Per the germline V gene, CDR1 is MNHEY and CDR2 is SMNVEV (reference sequence). This CDR3 reads CASSLSWDRGTGELFF. CDR3 DNA: TGTGCCAGCAGTTTATCTTGGGACAGGGGAACCGGGGAGCTGTTTTTT.

The chain carries TRBV10-3 and TRBJ1-2; the match to TRBD1 covers 8 bases. Germline V gene sequence: CDR1 ENHRY, CDR2 SYGVKD. With 6 bases clipped from V and 2 bases from J, the junction kept 2 bases outside the gene matches. This CDR3 comprises 13 residues. CDR3 in DNA: TGTGCCATCAGCGACAGGGGAAACTATGGCTACACCTTC. As protein: CAISDRGNYGYTF.

This clone was counted once. The chain uses TRBV7-9 and TRBJ2-7; perhaps TRBD2 as D (6 bases). Per the germline V gene, CDR1 is SEHNR and CDR2 is FQNEAQ (reference sequence). Trimming cost V 6 bases and J 4 bases, with 13 bases left between them. This CDR3 has 13 amino acids. The CDR3 loop reads CASSSRDFYEQYF. The CDR3 nucleotides are TGTGCCAGCAGTTCCCGGGACTTTTACGAGCAGTACTTC. Using reference TRBV7-9 and TRBJ2-7 for the parts outside the CDR3, the full variable domain is DTGVSQNPRHKITKRGQNVTFRCDPISEHNRLYWYRQTLGQGPEFLTYFQNEAQLEKSRLLSDRFSAERPKGSFSTLEIQRTEQGDSAMYLCASSSRDFYEQYFGPGTRLTVT.

The J gene is TRBJ2-7, the V gene TRBV20-1; D is perhaps TRBD2 (5 bases). The V end lost 3 bases, the J end lost 3 bases, and 12 bases lay between the germline ends. The CDR3 is 13 amino acids. CDR1 DFQATT and CDR2 SNEGSKA come from the germline V gene (reference sequence). CDR3 coding DNA: TGCAGTGCTAGTGACGGGATCGGCTACGAGCAGTACTTC. Translated: CSASDGIGYEQYF.

This clone was observed a few times. This chain joins TRBV19 and TRBJ1-5; 9 bases align to TRBD1. CDR3 length: 15 residues. Germline values: CDR1 LNHDA, CDR2 SQIVND (reference sequence). With 6 bases clipped from V and 6 bases from J, the junction kept 9 bases outside the gene matches. CDR3 nucleotide sequence: TGTGCCAGTAGGTACCGGGACAGGGCGGTTCAGCCCCAGCATTTT. Protein: CASRYRDRAVQPQHF.

The V gene is TRBV7-9, the J gene TRBJ1-4; D remains unclear. V was clipped by 5 bases and J by 2 bases, with 12 bases between them. Germline V gene data show CDR1 as SEHNR and CDR2 as FQNEAQ (reference sequence). The CDR3 runs to 15 residues. The CDR3 region has the DNA TGTGCCAGCAGCCTAGGGCCGGAGACTAATGAAAAACTGTTTTTT. It specifies CASSLGPETNEKLFF. Supplemented by reference TRBV7-9 and TRBJ1-4, the full variable domain reads DTGVSQNPRHKITKRGQNVTFRCDPISEHNRLYWYRQTLGQGPEFLTYFQNEAQLEKSRLLSDRFSAERPKGSFSTLEIQRTEQGDSAMYLCASSLGPETNEKLFFGSGTQLSVL.

The rearrangement joins TRBV27 to TRBJ1-6; a possible D gene is TRBD1 (6 bases). CDR1 is MNHEY and CDR2 is SMNVEV in the germline V gene (reference sequence). Trimming took off 6 bases at V and 7 bases at J, with 19 bases between the two ends. The CDR3 spans 16 residues. The DNA of the CDR3 is TGTGCCAGCAGGTCGGAGGGGGGGCTACAGAATTCACCCCTCCACTTT. It is translated as CASRSEGGLQNSPLHF.

V usage is TRBV6-5 and J usage is TRBJ1-4; D gene ambiguous. The CDR3 contains 14 residues. Germline V CDR1 and CDR2: MNHEY, SVGAGI. V was cut by 7 bases and J by 8 bases, with 17 bases left in between. This chain's CDR3 is CASKSGTPGEKLFF. The CDR3 bases are TGTGCCAGCAAGTCGGGCACCCCGGGGGAAAAACTGTTTTTT.

J is TRBJ1-5 and V is TRBV3-1 (or the pseudogene TRBV3-2), with no clear D. V shed 1 base and J shed 5 bases, with 12 bases lying between them. There are 15 residues in the CDR3. The V gene's germline CDR1 is LGHDT and CDR2 YNNKEL (reference sequence). CDR3 loop: CASSQGGGIDQPQHF. CDR3 sequence (DNA): TGTGCCAGCAGCCAAGGAGGAGGGATTGATCAGCCCCAGCATTTT.

V is TRBV2 and J is TRBJ1-1, with TRBD1 as a possible D gene (5 bases). The CDR3 is 14 residues long. CDR1 is SNHLY, CDR2 FYNNEI, per germline. Trimming shortened V by 6 bases and J by 1 base, and 12 bases separated the two germline ends. CDR3: CASRDSMGNTEAFF. CDR3 DNA: TGTGCCAGCAGAGACAGCATGGGGAACACTGAAGCTTTCTTT.

The gene calls are TRBV15 and TRBJ2-3; no clear D. The CDR3 sequence is 15 residues long. Trimming cost V 1 base and J 0 bases, with 8 bases left between them. CDR1 LNHNV and CDR2 YYDKDF come from the germline V gene (reference sequence). The CDR3 sequence is CATSRGSTSTDTQYF. For the CDR3, the DNA is TGTGCCACCAGCAGAGGGTCAACTAGCACAGATACGCAGTATTTT.

The chain joins TRBV4-1 to TRBJ2-1, with TRBD1 matching over 8 bases. The V gene's germline CDR1 is MGHRA and CDR2 YSYEKL. This CDR3 is built from 15 residues. V lost 4 bases to trimming and J lost 7 bases; unmatched junction nucleotides: 9. The CDR3 DNA is TGCGCCAGCAGCCCTTCAGACAGGGGTGGGAATGAGCAGTTCTTC. It yields the protein CASSPSDRGGNEQFF.

The chain couples TRBV12-5 to TRBJ2-1; possible D gene TRBD2, 5 bases. The germline V gene encodes CDR1 LGHNT and CDR2 FRNRAP. Trimming took off 1 base at V and 7 bases at J, with 8 bases between the two ends. CDR3 length: 13 amino acids. For the CDR3, the DNA is TGTGCTAGTGGTTTGGGACGGAGGAATGAGCAGTTCTTC. Its protein product is CASGLGRRNEQFF.